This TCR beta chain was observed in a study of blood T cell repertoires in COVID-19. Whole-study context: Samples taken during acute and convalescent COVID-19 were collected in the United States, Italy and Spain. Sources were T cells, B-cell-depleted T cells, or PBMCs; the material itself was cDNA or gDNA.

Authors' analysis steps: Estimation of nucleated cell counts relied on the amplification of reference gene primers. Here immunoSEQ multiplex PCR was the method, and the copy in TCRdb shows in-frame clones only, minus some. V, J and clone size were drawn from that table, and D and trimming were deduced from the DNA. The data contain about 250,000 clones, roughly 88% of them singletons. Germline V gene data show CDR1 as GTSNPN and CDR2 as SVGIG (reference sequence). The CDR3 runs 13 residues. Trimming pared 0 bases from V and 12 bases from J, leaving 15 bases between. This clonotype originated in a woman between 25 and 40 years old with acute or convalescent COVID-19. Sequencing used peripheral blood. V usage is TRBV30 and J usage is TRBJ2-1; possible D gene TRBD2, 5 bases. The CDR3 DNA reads TGTGCCTGGAGTGTGGCCCCAGCGGAGATGCAGTTCTTC. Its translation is CAWSVAPAEMQFF.